Following are 13 T cell receptor beta chains from one sample sequenced in a study of blood T cell repertoires in COVID-19. Libraries were prepared by immunoSEQ multiplex PCR; TCRdb keeps only in-frame clonotypes and omits some of them. The sample records 60,000 to 90,000 clones, around 67% being singletons. Sequencing used peripheral blood. These receptors came from a man aged 55 to 70 with acute or convalescent COVID-19.

The J gene is TRBJ1-6, the V gene TRBV19; no firm D call. The V gene's germline CDR1 is LNHDA and CDR2 SQIVND (reference sequence). The CDR3 is made up of 15 amino acids. With 6 bases removed from V and 7 bases from J, the gap between germline ends came to 16 bases. The CDR3 nucleotides read TGTGCCAGTAGCGTCCGAGGACTGTACAATTCACCCCTCCACTTT. The encoded protein is CASSVRGLYNSPLHF.

The chain carries TRBV24-1 and TRBJ2-3, with D uncertain. There are 15 residues in the CDR3. Per germline, CDR1 KGHDR and CDR2 SFDVKD. Between the trimmed V and J ends, which lost 7 bases and 2 bases, there was a span of 15 bases. CDR3 in amino acids: CATRPGTTITDTQYF. The CDR3 DNA reads TGTGCCACCAGACCCGGAACGACAATCACAGATACGCAGTATTTT.

This clone has more than one count but fewer than ten. The chain joins TRBV27 to TRBJ1-2, with D possibly TRBD1 on 6 matching bases. The V end was cut by 6 bases, the J end by 8 bases, with 16 bases between. The CDR3 loop spans 13 amino acids. Germline assignment: CDR1 MNHEY and CDR2 SMNVEV (reference sequence). The DNA of the CDR3 is TGTGCCAGCAGGCCGTTAAGGGGGGGAGGCTACACCTTC. Translated, it gives CASRPLRGGGYTF.

This clone was seen more than once but under ten times. The V and J genes are TRBV28 and TRBJ1-1; 9 positions match TRBD1. The V segment lost 7 bases and the J segment 5 bases; nucleotides outside the gene matches: 11. CDR3 length: 15 residues. Per the germline V gene, CDR1 is MDHEN and CDR2 is SYDVKM. CDR3: CASTSGDRVVTEAFF. The CDR3 DNA reads as TGTGCCAGCACCTCAGGGGACAGGGTGGTTACTGAAGCTTTCTTT. The complete variable domain, with remaining parts taken from reference TRBV28 and TRBJ1-1, reads DVKVTQSSRYLVKRTGEKVFLECVQDMDHENMFWYRQDPGLGLRLIYFSYDVKMKEKGDIPEGYSVSREKKERFSLILESASTNQTSMYLCASTSGDRVVTEAFFGQGTRLTVV.

The V gene is TRBV3-1 (or the pseudogene TRBV3-2), the J gene TRBJ1-1; possibly TRBD1 for D (5 bases). Looked up from germline, CDR1 is LGHDT and CDR2 is YNNKEL (reference sequence). The CDR3 runs 17 residues. Trimming took off 0 bases at V and 1 base at J, with 15 bases between the two ends. This CDR3 is CASSQDPRQIKNTEAFF. The CDR3 bases are TGTGCCAGCAGCCAAGATCCTAGACAGATCAAGAACACTGAAGCTTTCTTT.

The chain couples TRBV5-1 to TRBJ2-7; TRBD1 aligns across 7 bases. Germline V gene sequence: CDR1 SGHRS, CDR2 YFSETQ. Trimming took 5 bases from V and 0 from J; bases not matched to a gene: 5. The CDR3 runs 14 residues. The CDR3: CASRGTASSYEQYF. The CDR3 DNA reads as TGCGCCAGCAGGGGGACAGCAAGCTCCTACGAGCAGTACTTC.

This clone was picked up one time. The rearrangement joins TRBV21-1 to TRBJ2-7; no DNA check was done on the table's D call, TRBD1. TRBV21-1 is a documented pseudogene. The CDR3 runs 13 residues. The CDR3, as DNA: TGTGCCAGCAGCGGCCCAGACACCTACGAGCAGTACGTC. Protein sequence: CASSGPDTYEQYV.

This clone has a count of ten or more. The chain recombines TRBV19 with TRBJ2-3; 10 bases are shared with TRBD2. Germline values: CDR1 LNHDA, CDR2 SQIVND (reference sequence). With 0 bases clipped from V and 3 bases from J, the junction kept 6 bases outside the gene matches. The CDR3 consists of 17 residues. The CDR3 sequence: CASSIDRLAGATDTQYF. In DNA form, the CDR3 reads TGTGCCAGTAGTATAGATAGGCTAGCGGGAGCAACAGATACGCAGTATTTT.

This chain connects TRBV27 to TRBJ1-2; 8 bases are a match to TRBD1. Losses at the gene ends were 6 bases for V and 8 bases for J; bases not matched to a gene: 8. CDR1 is MNHEY, CDR2 SMNVEV, per germline (reference sequence). The CDR3 loop spans 13 amino acids. CDR3 sequence: CASSLRTGFGYTF. CDR3 nucleotide sequence: TGTGCCAGCAGCCTTCGGACAGGGTTCGGCTACACCTTC.

The chain carries TRBV25-1 and TRBJ1-4; D remains unclear. Germline CDR1 is MGHDK and CDR2 is SYGVNS. This CDR3 is 17 amino acids long. The V end was cut by 1 base, the J end by 0 bases, with 12 bases between. CDR3 coding DNA: TGTGCCAGCAGTGAATGGAGAGGCGCAGCAACTAATGAAAAACTGTTTTTT. It encodes CASSEWRGAATNEKLFF. Full variable domain (rest looked up from reference TRBV25-1 and TRBJ1-4): EADIYQTPRYLVIGTGKKITLECSQTMGHDKMYWYQQDPGMELHLIHYSYGVNSTEKGDLSSESTVSRIRTEHFPLTLESARPSHTSQYLCASSEWRGAATNEKLFFGSGTQLSVL.

This clone has only one observation. J is TRBJ1-5 and V is TRBV30, with D possibly TRBD1 on 6 matching bases. Trimming shortened V by 4 bases and J by 3 bases, and 7 bases separated the two germline ends. This CDR3 spans 12 amino acids. Germline CDR1 and CDR2: GTSNPN and SVGIG (reference sequence). The chain's CDR3 is CAWNRVNQPQHF. CDR3 in DNA: TGTGCCTGGAACAGGGTCAATCAGCCCCAGCATTTT.

The chain recombines TRBV10-3 with TRBJ2-7; 14 bases map to TRBD2. J lost 9 bases, V lost 6 bases, and 10 bases had no gene match. The CDR3 covers 15 residues. Looked up from germline, CDR1 is ENHRY and CDR2 is SYGVKD. The CDR3 coding sequence is TGTGCCATCAGCCAGACTAGCGGGAGGGCCTATGGGCAGTACTTC. Translating it yields CAISQTSGRAYGQYF.

This clone was counted a few times. The rearrangement joins TRBV11-2 to TRBJ2-1; the match to TRBD2 covers 8 bases. Trimming cost V 0 bases and J 6 bases; bases outside gene matches: 1. CDR1 SGHAT and CDR2 FQNNGV come from the germline V gene. CDR3 size: 14 residues. The CDR3 DNA reads TGTGCCAGCAGCTTAGAGCGGGAGGTCAATGAGCAGTTCTTC. Translating it yields CASSLEREVNEQFF.